These 25 T cell receptor beta chains share one sample of origin, sequenced in a study of vaccination and CD4 T cells after COVID-19. These TCRs are of unknown antigen specificity. CD4+ T cells that had been cultured provided DNA sequenced with the Oncomine TCR Beta short-read assay. One entry per CDR3 protein results from TCRdb running MiXCR on the PCR reads. The sample includes 20,000 to 25,000 distinct CDR3 sequences, 60% seen only once; the top ten take approximately 12%. This sample's treatment: approximately 10-day PBMC culture with coronavirus spike peptide pools or control peptides (ViraFEST assay). Here the sequenced sample was CD4+ T cells from blood, cultured in vitro, taken after SARS-CoV-2 vaccination. The origin of the receptors is a human donor who received a COVID-19 vaccine.

This chain joins TRBV20-1 and TRBJ2-3; 9 bases align to TRBD2. Per germline, CDR1 DFQATT and CDR2 SNEGSKA (reference sequence). CDR3 length: 15 residues. The ends lost 3 bases at V and 3 bases at J; junction bases unmatched: 7. CDR3 sequence (DNA): TGCAGTGCTAGTTCTAGCGGGGTACCAACAGATACGCAGTATTTT. This encodes CSASSSGVPTDTQYF.

The chain is built from TRBV14 and TRBJ2-5, with TRBD2 identical over 10 bases. CDR3 length equals 16 residues. The germline CDR1 and CDR2 sequences are SGHDN and FVKESK. J lost 2 bases, V lost 6 bases, and 9 bases had no gene match. DNA for the CDR3: TGTGCCAGCAGTCTCACCCAGACTAGCGGGCAAGAGACCCAGTACTTC. Residues: CASSLTQTSGQETQYF.

This clonotype was observed a handful of times. The J gene is TRBJ1-1, the V gene TRBV7-9; 7 bases line up with TRBD1. The CDR3 covers 14 residues. Germline loops: CDR1 SEHNR, CDR2 FQNEAQ (reference sequence). The ends lost 1 base at V and 4 bases at J; junction bases unmatched: 3. The CDR3 spells CASSLGGGGTEAFF. CDR3 nucleotides: TGTGCCAGCAGCTTAGGAGGGGGCGGCACTGAAGCTTTCTTT.

The chain uses TRBV9 and TRBJ1-1, with D hard to call. V lost 0 bases to trimming and J lost 4 bases, with 16 bases between them. Germline loops: CDR1 SGDLS, CDR2 YYNGEE. This CDR3 is built from 16 residues. CDR3 in amino acids: CASSVADVKGRTEAFF. The CDR3 DNA reads TGTGCCAGCAGCGTAGCTGACGTCAAGGGCCGCACTGAAGCTTTCTTT.

The chain uses TRBV6-4 and TRBJ2-3; TRBD2 matches at 13 bases. This CDR3 has 17 amino acids. The V segment lost 5 bases and the J segment 1 base; nucleotides outside the gene matches: 6. Germline V gene data show CDR1 as MRHNA and CDR2 as SNTAGT. The CDR3 DNA reads TGTGCCAGCAGTACCGGGACTAGCGGGGATGGCACAGATACGCAGTATTTT. This encodes CASSTGTSGDGTDTQYF.

This chain joins TRBV20-1 and TRBJ2-5; D is perhaps TRBD2 (6 bases). The CDR3 consists of 15 residues. From germline, CDR1 is DFQATT and CDR2 SNEGSKA (reference sequence). Trimming shortened V by 0 bases and J by 2 bases, and 13 bases separated the two germline ends. As DNA, the CDR3 is TGCAGTGCTAGAGATGCGGGAACCCCACAAGAGACCCAGTACTTC. As protein: CSARDAGTPQETQYF.

This clonotype appeared a few times. V gene TRBV30 combines with J gene TRBJ1-1; no definite D call. The CDR3 totals 13 residues. Between the trimmed V and J ends, which lost 2 bases and 4 bases, there was a span of 11 bases. Germline values: CDR1 GTSNPN, CDR2 SVGIG (reference sequence). The CDR3 DNA is TGTGCCTGGAGTTGGGGTCCCAGCACTGAAGCTTTCTTT. Residues: CAWSWGPSTEAFF.

The chain has TRBV15 and TRBJ2-7; TRBD2 is a possible D gene (5 bases). CDR3 size: 13 residues. Germline V gene data show CDR1 as LNHNV and CDR2 as YYDKDF (reference sequence). The V end lost 5 bases, the J end lost 2 bases, and 10 bases lay between the germline ends. The CDR3 sequence: CATSLPGTYEQYF. Here the CDR3 DNA reads TGTGCCACCAGCTTACCCGGGACCTACGAGCAGTACTTC.

J is TRBJ1-5 and V is TRBV29-1; TRBD1 is a possible D gene (5 bases). The germline V and J ends were trimmed by 7 bases and 12 bases, with 16 bases remaining between them. The CDR3 has 11 residues. Per the germline V gene, CDR1 is SQVTM and CDR2 is ANQGSEA. The CDR3 region is CSDPGTKLQHF. As DNA, the CDR3 is TGCAGCGACCCAGGGACGAAGCTCCAGCATTTT.

CDR3 sequence reads: CASSPGQGQRYGYTF. The DNA of the CDR3 is TGTGCCAGCAGCCCCGGACAGGGGCAAAGATATGGCTACACCTTC. V and J are TRBV7-2 and TRBJ1-2; 9 bases are shared with TRBD1. Germline V gene sequence: CDR1 SGHTA, CDR2 FQGNSA. This CDR3 region has 15 residues. The V segment lost 5 bases and the J segment 5 bases; nucleotides outside the gene matches: 9.

The rearrangement uses TRBV21-1 and TRBJ2-7; TRBD1, the table's D call, was not compared with the DNA. TRBV21-1 is flagged as a pseudogene. The CDR3 has 16 amino acids. DNA for the CDR3: TGTGCCAGCAGCAAAGACGAGGGGGTGGGGTCCTACGAGCAGTACTTC. Protein sequence: CASSKDEGVGSYEQYF.

This sequence joins TRBV20-1 and TRBJ1-3; D remains ambiguous. Germline CDR1 is DFQATT and CDR2 is SNEGSKA (reference sequence). The CDR3 totals 11 residues. V was cut by 5 bases and J by 3 bases, with 5 bases left in between. Here the CDR3 DNA reads TGCAGTGCTGAAAGTGGAAACACCATATATTTT. Protein product: CSAESGNTIYF.

The chain recombines TRBV20-1 with TRBJ1-3, with D maybe TRBD1 (5 bases). The ends were cut back, 5 bases at V and 2 bases at J, with 16 bases in the middle. The CDR3 sequence is 15 residues long. Germline V gene lookup returns CDR1 DFQATT and CDR2 SNEGSKA (reference sequence). CDR3 sequence: CSAPDPGGAGNTIYF. The CDR3 coding sequence is TGCAGTGCTCCCGACCCTGGAGGGGCTGGAAACACCATATATTTT.

The chain couples TRBV19 to TRBJ2-5; D possibly matches TRBD1 or TRBD2 (5 bases each). The CDR3 is 12 amino acids. Germline-derived CDR1 and CDR2 are LNHDA and SQIVND (reference sequence). The V gene lost 10 bases and the J gene lost 1 base, with 10 bases spanning the gap. The CDR3 DNA is TGTGCCACCGGGACCGGCCAAGAGACCCAGTACTTC. Residues: CATGTGQETQYF.

The V gene is TRBV20-1, the J gene TRBJ2-4; tentatively, D is TRBD1 (5 bases). Deletions cut 0 bases from V and 6 bases from J, with 12 bases between. The CDR3 length is 14 residues. Germline CDR1 reads DFQATT; CDR2 reads SNEGSKA (reference sequence). Here the CDR3 DNA reads TGCAGTGCTAGAGATTTTACAGGCGCAAACATTCAGTACTTC. It codes for CSARDFTGANIQYF.

This clonotype occurred a few times. V is TRBV2 and J is TRBJ1-2, with D hard to call. The CDR3 consists of 12 residues. Germline V CDR1 and CDR2: SNHLY, FYNNEI. V was clipped by 5 bases and J by 6 bases, with 10 bases between them. The CDR3 is CASSRTEHGYTF. CDR3 DNA: TGTGCCAGCAGTCGTACGGAGCATGGCTACACCTTC.

This chain joins TRBV6-2 or TRBV6-3 and TRBJ1-5; 10 bases line up with TRBD1. The V gene's germline CDR1 is MNHEY and CDR2 SVGEGT. The CDR3 contains 14 residues. The V gene end was trimmed by 0 bases and the J gene end by 11 bases; junction bases not matched to a gene: 4. CDR3 region: CASSYSRGTGAQHF. The CDR3 coding sequence is TGTGCCAGCAGTTACTCGCGTGGGACAGGGGCCCAGCATTTT.

This clonotype was observed a few times. The chain employs TRBV12-3 or TRBV12-4 and TRBJ2-7, with 10 positions matching TRBD1. The V and J ends lost 5 bases and 3 bases, in that order; junction bases with no gene match: 7. This CDR3 is built from 15 residues. CDR3 sequence (DNA): TGTGCCAGCAGTCGGGACAGGGGCCTCCTCTACGAGCAGTACTTC. This gives the protein CASSRDRGLLYEQYF.

A few counts support this clonotype. The chain links TRBV20-1 to TRBJ2-1; TRBD1 aligns across 7 bases. The germline gives CDR1 DFQATT, CDR2 SNEGSKA (reference sequence). V was pared by 1 base and J by 7 bases, with 7 bases of the junction left unmatched. The CDR3 loop spans 14 amino acids. The CDR3 DNA sequence: TGCAGTGCTAGAGGAAGGGGGCCGGGAAATGAGCAGTTCTTC. Translation gives CSARGRGPGNEQFF.

This clonotype showed up just once. This sequence joins TRBV20-1 and TRBJ1-2, with TRBD1 matching 9 bases. Germline V gene data show CDR1 as DFQATT and CDR2 as SNEGSKA (reference sequence). The CDR3 length is 15 residues. V lost 1 base, J lost 5 bases, and 8 bases stayed unmatched. CDR3 residues: CSARATRTGAYGYTF. The CDR3 DNA sequence: TGCAGTGCTAGAGCCACAAGGACAGGGGCTTATGGCTACACCTTC.

V gene TRBV6-1 combines with J gene TRBJ1-6, with 9 nucleotides matching TRBD1. CDR3 size: 14 residues. From germline, CDR1 is MNHNS and CDR2 SASEGT. Trimming took 4 bases from V and 7 from J; bases not matched to a gene: 2. The CDR3 DNA reads as TGTGCCAGCAGTGCCGGACAGGGGAATTCACCCCTCCACTTT. Encoded protein: CASSAGQGNSPLHF.

The CDR3 here is CAYRTAYEQYF. The CDR3 DNA reads TGTGCCTACCGGACAGCCTACGAGCAGTACTTC. The chain uses TRBV30 and TRBJ2-7; possible D gene TRBD1, 6 bases. This CDR3 has 11 amino acids. V was shortened by 7 bases and J by 2 bases, with 9 bases between the two germline ends. Per germline, CDR1 GTSNPN and CDR2 SVGIG (reference sequence).

This clonotype was detected a few times. V usage is TRBV20-1 and J usage is TRBJ1-2; TRBD1 aligns across 7 bases. Trimming removed 6 bases from V and 4 bases from J; junction bases left unmatched: 8. There are 13 residues in the CDR3. The germline V gene encodes CDR1 DFQATT and CDR2 SNEGSKA (reference sequence). CDR3 amino acids: CSALSQGTYGYTF. The CDR3 DNA reads TGCAGTGCCTTATCACAGGGGACCTATGGCTACACCTTC.

In this sample, this clonotype turned up a few times. The chain couples TRBV15 to TRBJ1-5; weak D call: TRBD1 (6 bases). The CDR3 has 16 residues. V was pared by 1 base and J by 3 bases, with 13 bases between. Germline lookup yields CDR1 LNHNV and CDR2 YYDKDF (reference sequence). The CDR3: CATSRVRGASNQPQHF. The CDR3 DNA is TGTGCCACCAGCAGAGTGAGGGGGGCCTCCAATCAGCCCCAGCATTTT.

V usage is TRBV5-1 and J usage is TRBJ2-5, with TRBD2 matching 11 bases. This CDR3 spans 18 amino acids. Germline V lookup: CDR1 SGHRS, CDR2 YFSETQ. Germline trimming cut 4 bases from V and 4 bases from J; bases unmatched to any gene: 15. CDR3 residues: CASSPRLAGPSRGETQYF. The DNA for the CDR3 is TGCGCCAGCAGCCCCAGACTAGCGGGGCCCTCCCGGGGAGAGACCCAGTACTTC.